Listed below are T cell receptor beta chains from one sample, sequenced in a study of cytomegalovirus exposure and HLA in healthy donors. Here immunoSEQ multiplex PCR was the method, and the copy in TCRdb shows in-frame clones only, minus some. Of 95,000 to 150,000 clones in the sample, roughly 80% were seen once. The specimen sequenced was PBMCs. The source of these receptors is a man between 25 and 39 years old in good health and CMV-seropositive. Each CDR3 is given with its conserved first and last residue. D genes are given only for firm matches. The size field is filled for only some rows; it gives once, few, many or a size class.

clone_size d_call j_call v_call cdr3_aa cdr3_nt
- - TRBJ1-2 TRBV11-3 CASSSMAGYWRCYTF TGTGCCAGCAGCTCCATGGCAGGGTACTGGAGATGCTACACCTTC
- TRBD1 TRBJ1-4 TRBV19 CASNTYRGSRTANEKLFF TGTGCCAGTAATACCTACAGGGGTTCAAGGACGGCTAATGAAAAACTGTTTTTT
- - TRBJ1-4 TRBV15 CATSRPETGDEKLFF TGTGCCACCAGCAGGCCCGAGACAGGAGATGAAAAACTGTTTTTT
- - TRBJ1-2 TRBV6-5 CASTSFIRGGYTF TGTGCCAGCACTTCATTCATCAGGGGTGGCTACACCTTC
- - TRBJ2-1 TRBV19 CASSQTGRLNNEQFF TGTGCCAGTAGTCAAACAGGGCGCCTAAACAATGAGCAGTTCTTC
few TRBD1 TRBJ1-1 TRBV7-8 CASSLNRATGTNTEAFF TGTGCCAGCAGCTTAAATCGCGCGACAGGGACGAACACTGAAGCTTTCTTT
few - TRBJ2-7 TRBV11-3 CASSFRGSYEQYF TGTGCCAGCAGCTTCCGCGGCTCCTACGAGCAGTACTTC
- TRBD1 TRBJ1-5 TRBV27 CASSHLRGEGNQPQHF TGTGCCAGCAGCCACCTCAGGGGGGAGGGCAATCAGCCCCAGCATTTT
- - TRBJ1-4 TRBV5-1 CASSLKGANEKLFF TGCGCCAGCAGCTTGAAGGGAGCTAATGAAAAACTGTTTTTT
- - TRBJ1-1 TRBV7-6 CASSLGGGGTEAFF TGTGCCAGCAGCTTGGGAGGCGGGGGGACTGAAGCTTTCTTT
- - TRBJ2-5 TRBV5-8 CASSLVGADGETQYF TGTGCCAGCAGCTTAGTCGGAGCGGATGGAGAGACCCAGTACTTC
- - TRBJ1-1 TRBV2 CASSEAGGWATEAFF TGTGCCAGCAGTGAAGCTGGAGGGTGGGCGACTGAAGCTTTCTTT
- - TRBJ2-6 TRBV28 CASTHSGGPGANVLTF TGTGCCAGCACCCACTCCGGGGGGCCTGGGGCCAACGTCCTGACTTTC
- - TRBJ2-7 TRBV20-1 CPSGAYEQYF TGCCCATCAGGGGCCTACGAGCAGTACTTC
few TRBD1 TRBJ1-1 TRBV5-6 CASSLFGQGVGTEAFF TGTGCCAGCAGCTTGTTTGGGCAGGGGGTGGGAACTGAAGCTTTCTTT
- TRBD1 TRBJ2-7 TRBV28 CASSPDRGYEQYF TGTGCCAGCAGTCCGGACAGGGGTTACGAGCAGTACTTC
- - TRBJ1-5 TRBV6-1 CASSILSSNQPQHF TGTGCCAGCAGTATACTGAGTAGCAATCAGCCCCAGCATTTT
- - TRBJ2-2 TRBV4-1 CASSHLPLGWGGTGELFF TGCGCCAGCAGCCACCTACCGCTGGGGTGGGGCGGTACCGGGGAGCTGTTTTTT
- - TRBJ2-7 TRBV28 CASRATGFTSYEQYF TGTGCCAGCAGAGCTACAGGGTTTACCTCCTACGAGCAGTACTTC
- - TRBJ1-5 TRBV7-6 CASSLVRGTQPQHF TGTGCCAGCAGCTTAGTAAGGGGAACTCAGCCCCAGCATTTT
- TRBD1 TRBJ2-7 TRBV10-3 CAISESDRRTYEQYF TGTGCCATCAGTGAGTCGGACAGGCGAACCTACGAGCAGTACTTC
- TRBD1 TRBJ1-1 TRBV9 CASSKTTGEDTEAFF TGTGCCAGCAGCAAAACGACAGGGGAGGACACTGAAGCTTTCTTT
few - TRBJ1-1 TRBV5-1 CASSLEGMNTEAFF TGCGCCAGCAGCTTGGAGGGGATGAACACTGAAGCTTTCTTT